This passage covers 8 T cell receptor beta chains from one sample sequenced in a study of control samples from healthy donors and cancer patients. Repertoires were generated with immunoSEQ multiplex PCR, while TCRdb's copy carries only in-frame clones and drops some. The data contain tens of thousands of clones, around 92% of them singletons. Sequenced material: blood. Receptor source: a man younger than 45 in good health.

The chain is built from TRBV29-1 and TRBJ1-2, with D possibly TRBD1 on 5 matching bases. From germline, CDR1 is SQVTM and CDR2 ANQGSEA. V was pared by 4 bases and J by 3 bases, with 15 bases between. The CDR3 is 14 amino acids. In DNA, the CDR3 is TGCAGCGTTGTTTGGCTTGCCAGGGACTATGGCTACACCTTC. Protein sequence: CSVVWLARDYGYTF.

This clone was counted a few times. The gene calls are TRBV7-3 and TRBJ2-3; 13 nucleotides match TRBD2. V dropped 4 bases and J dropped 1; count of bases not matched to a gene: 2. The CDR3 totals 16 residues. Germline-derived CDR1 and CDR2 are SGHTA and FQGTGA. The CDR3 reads CASSSGTSGGTDTQYF. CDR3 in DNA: TGTGCCAGCAGCTCAGGGACTAGCGGGGGCACAGATACGCAGTATTTT.

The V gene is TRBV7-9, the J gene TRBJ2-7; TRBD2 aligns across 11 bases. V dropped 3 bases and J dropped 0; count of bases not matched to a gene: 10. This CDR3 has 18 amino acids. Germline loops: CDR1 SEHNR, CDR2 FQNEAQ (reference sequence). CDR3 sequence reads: CASSFIVLAGESSYEQYF. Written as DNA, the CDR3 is TGTGCCAGCAGCTTTATTGTACTAGCGGGGGAAAGCTCCTACGAGCAGTACTTC.

The CDR3 DNA reads TGTGCCAGCAGTTACGCCGAGGGGGGTGGCTACACCTTC. Amino acid sequence: CASSYAEGGGYTF. The chain combines TRBV6-6 with TRBJ1-2; D is possibly TRBD1 (6 bases). V was shortened by 2 bases and J by 7 bases, with 11 bases between the two germline ends. The germline gives CDR1 MNHNY, CDR2 SVGAGI (reference sequence). This CDR3 region has 13 residues.

The CDR3 is CASSANRGAYEQYF. The CDR3 bases are TGTGCCAGCTCAGCCAACAGGGGGGCTTACGAGCAGTACTTC. This chain links TRBV18 with TRBJ2-7; TRBD1 matches 8 bases. This CDR3 is built from 14 residues. The V segment lost 5 bases and the J segment 4 bases; nucleotides outside the gene matches: 7. Germline CDR1 reads KGHSH; CDR2 reads LQKENI. The full variable domain, its missing parts supplied by reference TRBV18 and TRBJ2-7, is NAGVMQNPRHLVRRRGQEARLRCSPMKGHSHVYWYRQLPEEGLKFMVYLQKENIIDESGMPKERFSAEFPKEGPSILRIQQVVRGDSAAYFCASSANRGAYEQYFGPGTRLTVT.

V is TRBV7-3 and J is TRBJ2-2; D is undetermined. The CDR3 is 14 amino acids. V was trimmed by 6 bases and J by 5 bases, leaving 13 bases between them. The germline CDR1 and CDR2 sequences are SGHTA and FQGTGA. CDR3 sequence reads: CASRPDPSTGELFF. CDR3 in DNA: TGTGCCAGCAGGCCCGATCCGTCGACCGGGGAGCTGTTTTTT.

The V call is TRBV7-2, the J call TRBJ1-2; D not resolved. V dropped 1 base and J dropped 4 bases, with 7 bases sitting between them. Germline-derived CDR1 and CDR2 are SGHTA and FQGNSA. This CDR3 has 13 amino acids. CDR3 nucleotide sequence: TGTGCCAGCAGCTTAGATGGGTCCTATGGCTACACCTTC. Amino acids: CASSLDGSYGYTF.

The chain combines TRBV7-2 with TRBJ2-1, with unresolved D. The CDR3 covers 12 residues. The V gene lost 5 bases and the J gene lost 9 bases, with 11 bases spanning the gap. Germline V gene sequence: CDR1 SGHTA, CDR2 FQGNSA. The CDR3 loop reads CASSKNLGEQFF. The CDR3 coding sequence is TGTGCCAGCAGCAAAAACCTAGGTGAGCAGTTCTTC.